A single sample gave rise to the 5 T cell receptor beta chains below, sequenced in a study of cytomegalovirus exposure and HLA in healthy donors. The assay was immunoSEQ multiplex PCR, and TCRdb's table has in-frame clones only and misses some. The sample yields under 200,000 clones, roughly three quarters seen once. The sequenced sample was PBMCs. These receptors all stem from a woman aged 25 to 39 in good health and CMV-seronegative.

The chain recombines TRBV28 with TRBJ2-7; D not certain. Trimming pared 7 bases from V and 0 bases from J, leaving 4 bases between. The CDR3 is made up of 11 amino acids. Germline assignment: CDR1 MDHEN and CDR2 SYDVKM. The CDR3 DNA reads TGTGCCAGCATGAGCTCCTACGAGCAGTACTTC. Protein: CASMSSYEQYF.

Concerning this clone: Other DNA sequences in this specimen translate into the identical CDR3. J is TRBJ2-3 and V is TRBV5-1; 7 bases fit TRBD1. The CDR3 covers 14 residues. The J segment lost 5 bases and the V segment lost 0 bases, leaving 3 bases of the junction unmatched. The germline V gene encodes CDR1 SGHRS and CDR2 YFSETQ. The CDR3 DNA reads TGCGCCAGCAGCTTGGGACAGGGTGGAGATACGCAGTATTTT. Residues: CASSLGQGGDTQYF.

This clone showed up just once. The rearrangement uses TRBV13 and TRBJ1-6, with a weak D call TRBD1 (6 bases). The ends were cut back, 1 base at V and 6 bases at J, with 25 bases in the middle. Germline assignment: CDR1 PRHDT and CDR2 FYEKMQ (reference sequence). The CDR3 totals 20 residues. The CDR3: CASSLVGWDTNQSGNSPLHF. CDR3 in DNA: TGTGCCAGCAGCTTAGTAGGTTGGGACACCAACCAGTCGGGTAATTCACCCCTCCACTTT.

The chain combines TRBV11-2 with TRBJ1-1, with no clear D. Looked up from germline, CDR1 is SGHAT and CDR2 is FQNNGV. The CDR3 has 15 amino acids. V lost 5 bases to trimming and J lost 2 bases, with 15 bases between them. This CDR3 reads CASSQIQDSNTEAFF. CDR3 nucleotides: TGTGCCAGCAGCCAAATACAAGACTCAAACACTGAAGCTTTCTTT.

V and J are TRBV6-1 and TRBJ1-5; unclear D gene. The germline gives CDR1 MNHNS, CDR2 SASEGT. V shed 2 bases and J shed 1 base, with 6 bases lying between them. The CDR3 loop spans 14 amino acids. CDR3 bases: TGTGCCAGCAGTGAACGGGGAAGCAATCAGCCCCAGCATTTT. Translation gives CASSERGSNQPQHF.